One sample yielded the 2 T cell receptor beta chains listed below, sequenced in a study of blood T cell repertoires in COVID-19. TCRdb's table, derived via immunoSEQ multiplex PCR, lists solely in-frame clones and lacks some. The sample has roughly 71,000 clones, 80% to 90% seen once. Material: peripheral blood. These receptor sequences come from a man aged 25-45 years with acute or convalescent COVID-19.

This chain connects TRBV21-1 to TRBJ2-7; the table gives TRBD1 as D, unverified against the DNA. TRBV21-1 represents a pseudogene. This CDR3 is built from 11 residues. The CDR3, as DNA: TGTGTGGGGAAGGGGCCCTACGAGCAGTACTTC. Translated: CVGKGPYEQYF.

The CDR3 loop reads CASRERQGGNEQFF. DNA of the CDR3: TGTGCCAGCAGAGAACGACAGGGCGGCAATGAGCAGTTCTTC. V is TRBV6-6 and J is TRBJ2-1, with 7 bases matching TRBD1. There are 14 residues in the CDR3. The germline V gene has CDR1 MNHNY and CDR2 SVGAGI (reference sequence). The V segment lost 6 bases and the J segment 6 bases; nucleotides outside the gene matches: 8.